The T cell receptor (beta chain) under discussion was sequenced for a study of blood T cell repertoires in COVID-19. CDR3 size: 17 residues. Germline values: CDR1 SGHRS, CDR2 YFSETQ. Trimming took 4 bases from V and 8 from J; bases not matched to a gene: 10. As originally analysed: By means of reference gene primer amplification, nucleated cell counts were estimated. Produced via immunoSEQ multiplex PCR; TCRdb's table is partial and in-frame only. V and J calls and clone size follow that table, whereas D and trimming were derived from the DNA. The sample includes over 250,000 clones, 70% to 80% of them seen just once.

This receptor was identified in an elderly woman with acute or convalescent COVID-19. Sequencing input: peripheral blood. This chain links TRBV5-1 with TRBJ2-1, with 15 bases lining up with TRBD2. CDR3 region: CASSQLGLAGGIDEQFF. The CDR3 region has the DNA TGCGCCAGCAGCCAACTGGGACTAGCGGGGGGAATCGATGAGCAGTTCTTC.